The 4 T cell receptor beta chains in this list originate from one sample, sequenced in a study of T cells in Graves' hyperthyroidism and ophthalmopathy. From RNA transcripts, TCR beta CDR3 regions were amplified. The TCR CDR3 was amplified in a first-round RT-PCR using the HTBI primer set. TCRdb processed the multiplex PCR reads anew with MiXCR; each CDR3 protein has one entry. In the table there are about 510,000 distinct CDR3 sequences, 35% to 50% of which are singletons. The sequenced sample consisted of peripheral blood or thyroid tissue (not recorded which). Source of these receptors: an adult woman with Graves' disease, either hyperthyroidism or ophthalmopathy (not recorded which).

V is TRBV9 and J is TRBJ1-1, with TRBD1 as a possible D gene (6 bases). V was clipped by 3 bases and J by 1 base, with 10 bases between them. This CDR3 region has 14 residues. CDR1 SGDLS and CDR2 YYNGEE come from the germline V gene. Here the CDR3 reads CASSEGGTNTEAFF. DNA for the CDR3: TGTGCCAGCAGCGAGGGGGGGACGAACACTGAAGCTTTCTTT.

This clonotype was seen a few times. The chain couples TRBV24-1 to TRBJ1-5; 9 nucleotides match TRBD1. CDR3 length: 13 residues. V dropped 10 bases and J dropped 6; count of bases not matched to a gene: 6. Germline values: CDR1 KGHDR, CDR2 SFDVKD. The CDR3 DNA follows: TGTGCCACGCAGGACAGGGGATCTCAGCCCCAGCATTTT. Translated: CATQDRGSQPQHF.

This clonotype was found a few times. The rearrangement joins TRBV5-5 to TRBJ1-2, with a tentative D call TRBD1 (6 bases). With 10 bases removed from V and 4 bases from J, the gap between germline ends came to 20 bases. The germline V gene has CDR1 SGHKS and CDR2 YYEKEE (reference sequence). The length of the CDR3 is 14 residues. CDR3 sequence: CAGGPGQFSYGYTF. DNA of the CDR3: TGTGCCGGAGGCCCCGGACAGTTCTCCTATGGCTACACCTTC.

In this sample, this clonotype turned up many times. The chain couples TRBV20-1 to TRBJ1-2; a weak D match, TRBD1 (5 bases). This CDR3 is built from 13 residues. Trimming left V 3 bases short and J 6 bases short, with 14 bases between. Per the germline V gene, CDR1 is DFQATT and CDR2 is SNEGSKA (reference sequence). CDR3 sequence reads: CSASAPGRNGYTF. The CDR3, as DNA: TGCAGTGCTAGTGCCCCAGGGCGGAATGGCTACACCTTC.